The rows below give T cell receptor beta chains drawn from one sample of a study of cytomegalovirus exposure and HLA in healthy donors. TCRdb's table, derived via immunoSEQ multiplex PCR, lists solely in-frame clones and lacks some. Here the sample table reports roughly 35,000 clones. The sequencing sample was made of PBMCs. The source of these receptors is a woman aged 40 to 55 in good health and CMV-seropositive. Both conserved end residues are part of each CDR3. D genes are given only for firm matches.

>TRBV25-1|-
CASSVTGFGELFF
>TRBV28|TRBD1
CASSFPGGTGEEYSNQPQHF
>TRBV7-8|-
CASSLVREDTDTQYF
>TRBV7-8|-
CASSPSWETQYF
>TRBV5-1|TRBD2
CASSFSGENTGELFF
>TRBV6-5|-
CASSYSRDTYNEKLFF
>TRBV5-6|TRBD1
CASSADRGRFDSPLHF
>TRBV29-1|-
CSVAPDSSYEQYF
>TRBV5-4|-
CASSLERQKETQYF
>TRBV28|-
CASCRSGENEKLFF
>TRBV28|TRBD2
CASSLWGRHGGGNEQYF
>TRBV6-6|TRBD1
CASSLRPGQPYYEQYF
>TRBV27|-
CASSLSPRSNEQFF
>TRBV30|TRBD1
CAWSVYLGTGGWTDTQYF
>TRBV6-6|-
CASSYTDNEQFF